These 27 T cell receptor beta chains were sequenced from one sample in a study of cytomegalovirus exposure and HLA in healthy donors. Researchers ran the PCR with 60 Vbeta and 13 Jbeta primers. Libraries were prepared by immunoSEQ multiplex PCR; TCRdb keeps only in-frame clonotypes and omits some of them. The sample carries 150,000 to 200,000 clones, about 79% recorded once. The sequencing input was PBMCs. The receptors were sampled from a man aged 35-49 years in good health and CMV-seropositive.

CDR3 coding DNA: TGTGCCAGCAGTTTAACCTATAATGAAAAACTGTTTTTT. Translation: CASSLTYNEKLFF. The V and J genes are TRBV28 and TRBJ1-4; no firm D call. V was trimmed by 2 bases and J by 4 bases, leaving 5 bases between them. This CDR3 is 13 amino acids long. Germline CDR1 and CDR2: MDHEN and SYDVKM. The full variable domain, rest sourced from reference TRBV28 and TRBJ1-4, is DVKVTQSSRYLVKRTGEKVFLECVQDMDHENMFWYRQDPGLGLRLIYFSYDVKMKEKGDIPEGYSVSREKKERFSLILESASTNQTSMYLCASSLTYNEKLFFGSGTQLSVL.

The chain has TRBV9 and TRBJ1-1; D may be TRBD1 (5 bases). The CDR3 extends over 16 amino acids. The V gene's germline CDR1 is SGDLS and CDR2 YYNGEE. V was trimmed by 0 bases and J by 6 bases, leaving 18 bases between them. In nucleotides, the CDR3 is TGTGCCAGCAGCGTAGAGGGGACTCCCTCGGTACCTGAAGCTTTCTTT. Translation gives CASSVEGTPSVPEAFF.

The chain links TRBV7-3 to TRBJ2-1, with D hard to call. V gave up 2 bases and J gave up 6 bases, with 5 bases separating them. The CDR3 sequence is 12 residues long. Germline V gives CDR1 SGHTA, CDR2 FQGTGA. CDR3 bases: TGTGCCAGCAGCTTACGTCCCAATGAGCAGTTCTTC. Translated: CASSLRPNEQFF.

Only a few counts were recorded for this clone. J is TRBJ2-1 and V is TRBV5-1; TRBD1 matches at 7 bases. CDR1 SGHRS and CDR2 YFSETQ come from the germline V gene. The CDR3 sequence is 16 residues long. V gave up 4 bases and J gave up 5 bases; unmatched junction bases: 12. CDR3 in amino acids: CASSLTAGTENNEQFF. The CDR3 coding sequence is TGCGCCAGCAGCCTCACAGCCGGGACAGAAAACAATGAGCAGTTCTTC. The whole variable domain, filled in from reference TRBV5-1 and TRBJ2-1, reads KAGVTQTPRYLIKTRGQQVTLSCSPISGHRSVSWYQQTPGQGLQFLFEYFSETQRNKGNFPGRFSGRQFSNSRSEMNVSTLELGDSALYLCASSLTAGTENNEQFFGPGTRLTVL.

The chain carries TRBV5-4 and TRBJ2-3, with 10 bases matching TRBD1. Germline V CDR1 and CDR2: SGHNT, YYREEE (reference sequence). The trim removed 0 bases at V and 5 bases at J, leaving 3 bases unmatched. The CDR3 loop spans 15 amino acids. The CDR3 DNA reads as TGTGCCAGCAGCTTGGCCCGGACAGGGGGAGATACGCAGTATTTT. Residues: CASSLARTGGDTQYF.

The chain carries TRBV14 and TRBJ2-3; the D gene is possibly TRBD2 (5 bases). The CDR3 consists of 18 residues. Trimming pared 3 bases from V and 2 bases from J, leaving 21 bases between. Germline-derived CDR1 and CDR2 are SGHDN and FVKESK. In DNA form, the CDR3 reads TGTGCCAGCAGCCAGAGACGGAGGACTTTCGAACCCACAGATACGCAGTATTTT. Translation: CASSQRRRTFEPTDTQYF. Full variable domain (outside the CDR3, taken from reference TRBV14 and TRBJ2-3): EAGVTQFPSHSVIEKGQTVTLRCDPISGHDNLYWYRRVMGKEIKFLLHFVKESKQDESGMPNNRFLAERTGGTYSTLKVQPAELEDSGVYFCASSQRRRTFEPTDTQYFGPGTRLTVL.

J is TRBJ2-7 and V is TRBV28; tentatively, D is TRBD1 (5 bases). The CDR3 has 15 residues. V was clipped by 4 bases and J by 1 base, with 14 bases between them. Germline-derived CDR1 and CDR2 are MDHEN and SYDVKM. The DNA for the CDR3 is TGTGCCAGCAGTTCCCGGACATTGCTTTCCTACGAGCAGTACTTC. The encoded protein is CASSSRTLLSYEQYF. The full variable domain, completed using reference TRBV28 and TRBJ2-7, is DVKVTQSSRYLVKRTGEKVFLECVQDMDHENMFWYRQDPGLGLRLIYFSYDVKMKEKGDIPEGYSVSREKKERFSLILESASTNQTSMYLCASSSRTLLSYEQYFGPGTRLTVT.

V and J are TRBV28 and TRBJ1-5; D perhaps matches TRBD1 (5 bases). Germline CDR1 reads MDHEN; CDR2 reads SYDVKM. The V and J ends lost 0 bases and 4 bases respectively, with 13 bases between them. CDR3 length equals 16 residues. CDR3 protein: CASSLWWGEGNQPQHF. The CDR3 bases are TGTGCCAGCAGTTTATGGTGGGGGGAGGGGAATCAGCCCCAGCATTTT.

The chain links TRBV19 to TRBJ2-7; 10 bases match TRBD2. This CDR3 comprises 16 residues. The V and J ends lost 4 bases and 4 bases, in that order; junction bases with no gene match: 10. From germline, CDR1 is LNHDA and CDR2 SQIVND (reference sequence). The CDR3 reads CASSKSSSGSRYEQYF. CDR3 coding DNA: TGTGCCAGTAGTAAATCCTCTAGCGGGAGCAGATACGAGCAGTACTTC.

The chain employs TRBV19 and TRBJ2-7; no clear D. The CDR3 consists of 11 residues. V was pared by 3 bases and J by 3 bases, with 3 bases between. From germline, CDR1 is LNHDA and CDR2 SQIVND (reference sequence). Here the CDR3 reads CASSIGYEQYF. CDR3 DNA: TGTGCCAGTAGTATCGGCTACGAGCAGTACTTC.

A single count supports this clone. This sequence joins TRBV5-4 and TRBJ2-3; perhaps TRBD2 as D (5 bases). Looked up from germline, CDR1 is SGHNT and CDR2 is YYREEE (reference sequence). The CDR3 runs to 12 residues. Trimming left V 2 bases short and J 6 bases short, with 7 bases between. The CDR3: CASSFDYDTQYF. The CDR3, as DNA: TGTGCCAGCAGCTTTGACTATGATACGCAGTATTTT.

The rearrangement joins TRBV12-1 to TRBJ2-7; the table's TRBD1 call for D was not verified on the DNA. TRBV12-1 is designated a pseudogene. CDR3 length: 15 residues. The CDR3: CASSFLDRVVYEQYF. CDR3 bases: TGTGCCAGCAGCTTTCTTGACAGGGTTGTCTACGAGCAGTACTTC.

The rearrangement uses TRBV28 and TRBJ2-1; the D gene is possibly TRBD1 (5 bases). Germline assignment: CDR1 MDHEN and CDR2 SYDVKM. The CDR3 has 15 amino acids. The ends were cut back, 6 bases at V and 3 bases at J, with 15 bases in the middle. The CDR3 DNA sequence: TGTGCCAGCAGCCGAATCGACAGAAACTACAATGAGCAGTTCTTC. Residues: CASSRIDRNYNEQFF.

The chain employs TRBV5-1 and TRBJ2-5, with 8 bases lining up with TRBD1. The CDR3 runs to 16 residues. CDR1 is SGHRS, CDR2 YFSETQ, per germline. V shed 0 bases, J shed 4 bases, and the junction held 8 bases outside the gene matches. The CDR3 here is CASSLERTGKGETQYF. CDR3 coding DNA: TGCGCCAGCAGCTTGGAAAGGACAGGGAAAGGAGAGACCCAGTACTTC.

This clone was counted a single time. This chain joins TRBV29-1 and TRBJ1-2, with D perhaps TRBD1 (5 bases). The CDR3 covers 11 residues. Deletions cut 4 bases from V and 4 bases from J, with 7 bases between. CDR1 and CDR2 from the germline V gene are SQVTM and ANQGSEA. The CDR3 sequence is CSVAGGYGYTF. CDR3 bases: TGCAGCGTTGCGGGGGGCTATGGCTACACCTTC. Full variable domain (outside the CDR3, taken from reference TRBV29-1 and TRBJ1-2): SAVISQKPSRDICQRGTSLTIQCQVDSQVTMMFWYRQQPGQSLTLIATANQGSEATYESGFVIDKFPISRPNLTFSTLTVSNMSPEDSSIYLCSVAGGYGYTFGSGTRLTVV.

The chain combines TRBV7-9 with TRBJ2-5; D may be TRBD2 (9 bases). Trimming pared 4 bases from V and 6 bases from J, leaving 18 bases between. Looked up from germline, CDR1 is SEHNR and CDR2 is FQNEAQ (reference sequence). This CDR3 is built from 15 residues. The CDR3 is CASSSGGSGRKTQYF. CDR3 bases: TGTGCCAGCAGCTCAGGGGGCAGCGGGAGGAAGACCCAGTACTTC.

The chain combines TRBV9 with TRBJ1-2; 7 bases match TRBD1. Germline CDR1 SGDLS, CDR2 YYNGEE. This CDR3 region has 14 residues. Trimming at V came to 0 bases and at J to 3 bases, leaving 2 bases not matched to a gene. CDR3 bases: TGTGCCAGCAGCGTAGGAGGACAGGACTATGGCTACACCTTC. Its translation: CASSVGGQDYGYTF.

The genes are TRBV6-5 and TRBJ2-5; TRBD1 matches 8 bases. The DNA end favors TRBJ2-7, so the J call may be wrong. From germline, CDR1 is MNHEY and CDR2 SVGAGI. The CDR3 has 15 amino acids. The CDR3 nucleotides are TGTGCCAGCAGTTACTCGCACAGGGGGTCCTACGAGCAGTACTTC. Residues: CASSYSHRGSYEQYF.

The V call is TRBV28, the J call TRBJ1-2; D is ambiguous. The CDR3 has 13 residues. The germline V gene has CDR1 MDHEN and CDR2 SYDVKM. The ends were cut back, 8 bases at V and 8 bases at J, with 18 bases in the middle. CDR3 in amino acids: CASLGVGRKGYTF. In DNA form, the CDR3 reads TGTGCCAGCTTGGGAGTAGGCCGGAAGGGCTACACCTTC.

This clone turned up a few times. The chain employs TRBV19 and TRBJ2-2; D is possibly TRBD2 (6 bases). V was cut by 4 bases and J by 5 bases, with 11 bases left in between. Per germline, CDR1 LNHDA and CDR2 SQIVND (reference sequence). The CDR3 extends over 14 amino acids. CDR3 region: CASSNRGGTGELFF. The CDR3 region has the DNA TGTGCCAGTAGTAACCGTGGGGGGACCGGGGAGCTGTTTTTT.

The chain is built from TRBV6-1 and TRBJ1-6, with 10 bases that match TRBD1. With V trimmed by 6 bases and J by 4 bases, 3 bases remained unmatched. CDR3 length: 15 amino acids. The germline gives CDR1 MNHNS, CDR2 SASEGT. CDR3 loop: CASRGTGDYNSPLHF. The CDR3 DNA sequence: TGTGCCAGCAGGGGGACAGGGGATTATAATTCACCCCTCCACTTT.

This chain links TRBV28 with TRBJ2-7; 10 nucleotides agree with TRBD2. Per the germline V gene, CDR1 is MDHEN and CDR2 is SYDVKM. This CDR3 has 15 residues. V lost 2 bases, J lost 2 bases, and 3 bases stayed unmatched. The CDR3 loop is CASSLPLAGAYEQYF. The CDR3 DNA reads TGTGCCAGCAGTTTACCGCTAGCGGGGGCCTACGAGCAGTACTTC.

This clone has only one observation. The chain employs TRBV2 and TRBJ1-2; TRBD1 aligns across 9 bases. The CDR3 totals 13 residues. Per germline, CDR1 SNHLY and CDR2 FYNNEI. J lost 8 bases, V lost 6 bases, and 7 bases had no gene match. CDR3 DNA: TGTGCCAGCAGGGGGGACAGGGAATGGGGCTACACCTTC. Its translation is CASRGDREWGYTF.

The rearrangement joins TRBV2 to TRBJ2-2; possibly TRBD2 for D (6 bases). In germline, CDR1 is SNHLY, CDR2 FYNNEI. V lost 1 base to trimming and J lost 6 bases, with 12 bases between them. There are 15 residues in the CDR3. The CDR3 loop is CASSEETRHAGELFF. Here the CDR3 DNA reads TGTGCCAGCAGTGAAGAGACTAGGCACGCCGGGGAGCTGTTTTTT.

The chain couples TRBV9 to TRBJ2-7; perhaps TRBD1 as D (6 bases). Between the trimmed V and J ends, which lost 0 bases and 5 bases, there was a span of 12 bases. Germline CDR1 is SGDLS and CDR2 is YYNGEE. The length of the CDR3 is 14 residues. As DNA, the CDR3 is TGTGCCAGCAGCGTAGATGGCAGGGGAGACGAGCAGTACTTC. Protein product: CASSVDGRGDEQYF.

The chain links TRBV11-2 to TRBJ1-3; no reliable D call. CDR1 SGHAT and CDR2 FQNNGV come from the germline V gene. The CDR3 has 15 amino acids. Trimming removed 1 base from V and 4 bases from J, with 11 bases in between. The CDR3 loop is CASSLGGDAGNTIYF. The CDR3 coding sequence is TGTGCCAGCAGCTTAGGCGGGGATGCCGGAAACACCATATATTTT.

The chain joins TRBV11-3 to TRBJ1-1; a weak D match, TRBD1 (6 bases). Germline V lookup: CDR1 SGHNT, CDR2 YENEEA. V was trimmed by 5 bases and J by 3 bases, leaving 13 bases between them. The CDR3 totals 14 residues. The DNA for the CDR3 is TGTGCCAGCAGCCCCAGGACAGTTCACACTGAAGCTTTCTTT. This sequence encodes CASSPRTVHTEAFF.